This TCR beta chain appears in the sequencing data of a study of cytomegalovirus exposure and HLA in healthy donors. The CDR3 extends over 16 amino acids. Germline CDR1 reads MGHRA; CDR2 reads YSYEKL. V was clipped by 1 base and J by 5 bases; unmatched bases: 9. The primer mix had 60 Vbeta and 13 Jbeta primers. Repertoires were generated with immunoSEQ multiplex PCR, while TCRdb's copy carries only in-frame clones and drops some. The sample table includes approximately 30,000 clones. What was sequenced was PBMCs. The source of this sequence is a middle-aged man in good health and CMV-seronegative. V is TRBV4-1 and J is TRBJ2-3; TRBD2 matches at 7 bases. For the CDR3, the DNA is TGCGCCAGCAGCCAAGTCTCGGCGGGAGCCATAGATACGCAGTATTTT. As protein: CASSQVSAGAIDTQYF.